This T cell receptor (beta chain) was profiled in a study of T cell repertoires in cytomegalovirus infection. Looking at the study overall: Matching HLA type, along with CMV infection, was indicated by public TCR beta signatures.

This clonotype has at least ten counts. Its antigen is unknown. TCRdb used MiXCR to reprocess the reads, holding one entry per CDR3 protein. The sample includes about 490,000 distinct CDR3 sequences, 26% of them seen just once. Study results and limitations: There were HLA-C-restricted CMV-specific TCR beta clonotypes dominating the ex vivo response. Summed frequency of public TCR beta families distinguished CMV carriers with the relevant HLA.

The sequencing input was PBMCs. The sequence came from a human donor in good health (CMV status not recorded). Some clones in this sample may be carry-over from other donors' samples.

In DNA, the CDR3 is TGTGCCCCAATAGCCAATTATGGCTACACCTTC. Translation: CAPIANYGYTF. This chain links TRBV7-2 with TRBJ1-2; no clear D gene. CDR3 size: 11 residues. Germline CDR1 SGHTA, CDR2 FQGNSA. Trimming took off 11 bases at V and 5 bases at J, with 12 bases between the two ends.